The sequence of this T cell receptor beta chain was determined in a study of blood T cell repertoires in COVID-19. On the study more broadly: Donors in the United States, Italy and Spain gave samples during acute or convalescent COVID-19. PBMCs, B-cell-depleted T cells, or T cells were the source of the cDNA or gDNA that made up the material.

Per the original methods: The authors estimated nucleated cell counts from reference gene primer amplification. TCRdb's copy holds only in-frame clones and misses some; the assay was immunoSEQ multiplex PCR. V and J calls plus clone size are reproduced from that table; the DNA served to infer D and trimming. Seen here are roughly 100,000 clones, approximately 89% observed once, and the top ten hold roughly a sixth. The source of this sequence is a human donor in a cohort sampled during active COVID-19. Sequenced: peripheral blood.

This CDR3 reads CASSTLQGLNTEAFF. The CDR3, as DNA: TGTGCCAGCAGCACCCTACAGGGGTTGAACACTGAAGCTTTCTTT. V usage is TRBV5-6 and J usage is TRBJ1-1; 7 nucleotides line up with TRBD1. Germline assignment: CDR1 SGHDT and CDR2 YYEEEE. Germline trimming cut 4 bases from V and 0 bases from J; bases unmatched to any gene: 6. The CDR3 contains 15 residues.